The rows below give T cell receptor beta chains drawn from one sample of a study of shared clonotypes between healthy human individuals. Generated by immunoSEQ multiplex PCR, the TCRdb table keeps only in-frame clones and is missing some. The sample has 2 million to 2.5 million clones, about 94% seen once; the top ten hold roughly 0.13%. The specimen was naive CD4+ T cells sorted from blood. The receptor set was obtained from a man between 18 and 35 years old in good health. The CDR3 runs from the conserved cysteine through the conserved F or W. A D gene is named only where the DNA matches it firmly. Size tells how often a clone was seen (once, few, many) or the class of an expanded clone, and some rows leave it out.

clone size | D gene | J gene | V gene | CDR3 protein | CDR3 DNA
NA | TRBD2 | TRBJ2-5 | TRBV7-7 | CASSLARLAGVETQYF | TGTGCTAGCAGCTTAGCTCGACTAGCGGGAGTAGAGACCCAGTACTTC
NA | TRBD2 | TRBJ2-7 | TRBV18 | CASSPPGGSDYEQYF | TGTGCCAGCTCACCACCGGGCGGGAGTGATTACGAGCAGTACTTC
NA | NA | TRBJ2-1 | TRBV11-2 | CASSLNRVPNEQFF | TGTGCCAGCAGCTTGAACAGGGTTCCCAATGAGCAGTTCTTC
NA | NA | TRBJ1-4 | TRBV9 | CASSVGQGEKLFF | TGTGCCAGCAGCGTCGGGCAGGGTGAAAAACTGTTTTTT
NA | NA | TRBJ1-5 | TRBV19 | CASSTTSYSNQPQHF | TGTGCCAGTAGTACGACATCTTATAGCAATCAGCCCCAGCATTTT
NA | NA | TRBJ1-1 | TRBV19 | CASISTGTRTEAFF | TGTGCCAGTATCTCCACCGGGACAAGAACTGAAGCTTTCTTT
NA | NA | TRBJ2-7 | TRBV2 | CASSPRTSGPYEQYF | TGTGCCAGCAGTCCGAGGACGTCGGGGCCCTACGAGCAGTACTTC
NA | TRBD1 | TRBJ1-6 | TRBV6-5 | CASRARDSYNSPLHF | TGTGCCAGCAGAGCCCGGGACAGCTATAATTCACCCCTCCACTTT
NA | NA | TRBJ1-2 | TRBV6-1 | CASSEPGSRYGYTF | TGTGCCAGCAGTGAACCGGGCTCCCGCTATGGCTACACCTTC
few | TRBD1 | TRBJ1-1 | TRBV27 | CASSFNGQGAGAFF | TGTGCCAGCAGTTTTAATGGACAGGGGGCAGGAGCTTTCTTT
NA | NA | TRBJ2-7 | TRBV2 | CASVKAGVVYEQYF | TGTGCCAGCGTCAAGGCAGGGGTAGTCTACGAGCAGTACTTC
NA | TRBD2 | TRBJ2-5 | TRBV19 | CASSTREGRETQYF | TGTGCCAGTAGTACGCGGGAGGGTAGAGAGACCCAGTACTTC
once | NA | TRBJ1-5 | TRBV5-5 | CASSLDSYSNQPQHF | TGTGCCAGCAGCTTGGACAGTTATAGCAATCAGCCCCAGCATTTT
NA | NA | TRBJ1-4 | TRBV5-1 | CASSLSLGGGEKLFF | TGCGCCAGCAGCTTGTCATTGGGAGGGGGTGAAAAACTGTTTTTT
once | TRBD2 | TRBJ2-1 | TRBV7-2 | CASNLRAGERDEQFF | TGTGCCAGCAACCTACGCGCGGGAGAACGTGATGAGCAGTTCTTC
NA | NA | TRBJ2-7 | TRBV6-1 | CASLPGWGAPYEQYF | TGTGCCAGCCTCCCAGGGTGGGGGGCCCCCTACGAGCAGTACTTC
once | TRBD2 | TRBJ2-7 | TRBV5-1 | CASSLDGTSGWNEQYF | TGCGCCAGCAGCCTGGACGGGACTAGCGGGTGGAACGAGCAGTACTTC
NA | TRBD1 | TRBJ1-1 | TRBV10-2 | CASMRDRGNTEAFF | TGCGCCAGCATGCGGGACAGGGGGAACACTGAAGCTTTCTTT
NA | TRBD1 | TRBJ2-3 | TRBV7-3 | CASSLRGGKADTQYF | TGTGCCAGCAGCTTAAGAGGGGGCAAAGCAGATACGCAGTATTTT
NA | NA | TRBJ2-5 | TRBV7-7 | CASSPVLNTQETQYF | TGTGCTAGCAGCCCCGTGCTGAACACTCAAGAGACCCAGTACTTC